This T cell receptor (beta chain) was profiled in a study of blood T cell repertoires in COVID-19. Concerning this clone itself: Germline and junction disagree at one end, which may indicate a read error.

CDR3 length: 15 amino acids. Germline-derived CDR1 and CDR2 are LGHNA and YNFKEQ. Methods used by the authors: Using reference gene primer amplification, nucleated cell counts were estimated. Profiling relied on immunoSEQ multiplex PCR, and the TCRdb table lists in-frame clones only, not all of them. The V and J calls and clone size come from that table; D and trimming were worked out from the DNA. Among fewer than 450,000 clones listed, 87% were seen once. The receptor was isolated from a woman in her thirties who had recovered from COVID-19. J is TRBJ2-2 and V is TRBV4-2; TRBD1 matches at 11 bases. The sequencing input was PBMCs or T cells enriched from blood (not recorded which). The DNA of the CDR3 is TGTGCCAGCAACCAAGAGGACAGGGGGCCCGGGGAGCTGTTTTTT. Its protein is CASNQEDRGPGELFF.